Described below is a single T cell receptor (beta chain) sequence and its context. Its antigen remains unknown. This sample stems from a study of memory CD4+ T cells and cytomegalovirus serostatus. The wider study: Healthy Belgian adult donors included about nine CMV-positive and more than 20 CMV-negative people. Study results and limitations: Repertoires predicted CMV serostatus with median bootstrapped AUC of about 0.94.

CDR3 length: 15 residues. Germline lookup yields CDR1 LGHNA and CDR2 YNFKEQ. V gave up 1 base and J gave up 4 bases, with 14 bases separating them. Single viable CD3+CD4+CD8-CD45RO+ cells were sorted as the memory CD4+ T cells. Positive selection with CD4 microbeads enriched total CD4+ T cells. Assay used: immunoSEQ multiplex PCR; TCRdb lists only in-frame clones, some missing. The table includes around 53,000 clones, around 82% detected once. Source material: memory CD4+ T cells from blood. This rearrangement joins TRBV4-2 to TRBJ2-7; TRBD2 is a possible D gene (5 bases). The clonotype originates from an adult in good health and CMV-seropositive. The CDR3 nucleotides are TGTGCCAGCAGCCAAGGTGCTGGGCGGGTTTACGAGCAGTACTTC. Translation gives CASSQGAGRVYEQYF.